The rows below give T cell receptor beta chains drawn from one sample of a study of ipilimumab plus nivolumab after autologous stem cell transplantation. Produced via immunoSEQ multiplex PCR; TCRdb's table is partial and in-frame only. The sample records some 45,000 clones, 70% to 90% being singletons. The sample here was PBMCs, taken in a trial of ipilimumab plus nivolumab as post-transplant consolidation. These receptors came from a male donor with multiple myeloma. Both conserved end residues are part of each CDR3. A D gene is named only where the DNA matches it firmly. Clone sizes are given selectively: once, few, many, or a class where the clone is expanded.

abundance	d_gene	v_gene	j_gene	CDR3nt	CDR3aa
.	.	TRBV19	TRBJ2-1	TGTGCTAGTAGTACCCAATTATATAATGAGCAGTTCTTC	CASSTQLYNEQFF
.	.	TRBV16	TRBJ1-4	TGTGCCAGCAGTCAAAGCGGTTGGACCGAAAAACTGTTTTTT	CASSQSGWTEKLFF
.	.	TRBV19	TRBJ1-6	TGTGCCAGTAGTATCCCCCGAGGGGTCGGTAATTCACCCCTCCACTTT	CASSIPRGVGNSPLHF
once	.	TRBV5-1	TRBJ1-1	TGCGCCAGCAGGGTGGGGGGCAGGAACACTGAAGCTTTCTTT	CASRVGGRNTEAFF
.	TRBD1	TRBV7-9	TRBJ2-2	TGTGCCAGCAGCCAGACAGGGGACACCGGGGAGCTGTTTTTT	CASSQTGDTGELFF
.	.	TRBV7-3	TRBJ2-3	TGTGCCACACATGGGGGGGCAAGCACAGATACGCAGTATTTT	CATHGGASTDTQYF
.	.	TRBV30	TRBJ1-1	TGTGCCTGGGAACACGGCGGGAACACTGAAGCTTTCTTT	CAWEHGGNTEAFF
.	TRBD2	TRBV30	TRBJ2-1	TGTGCCTGGGGAGCGGGGGGGCCGTCTCGTGAGCAGTTCTTC	CAWGAGGPSREQFF
.	.	TRBV5-1	TRBJ2-3	TGCGCCAGCAGCAAAAGCACAGATACGCAGTATTTT	CASSKSTDTQYF
.	.	TRBV6-9	TRBJ1-1	TGTGCCAGCAGTTATCGTGGGGTGGGCACTGAAGCTTTCTTT	CASSYRGVGTEAFF
.	TRBD1	TRBV7-9	TRBJ2-5	TGTGCCAGTGGGGACAGGGCTTTGGAGACCCAGTACTTC	CASGDRALETQYF
.	TRBD2	TRBV4-2	TRBJ2-3	TGTGCCAGCAGCCAAAGCGGACGGGGGGGCACAGATACGCAGTATTTT	CASSQSGRGGTDTQYF
.	TRBD1	TRBV30	TRBJ1-6	TGTGCCTCTACAGGGGGCCGTTCACCCCTCCACTTT	CASTGGRSPLHF
.	.	TRBV19	TRBJ1-2	TGTGCCAGTAGCCCCAATTCCCAATTCGGAGGCGTAAATGGCTACACCTTC	CASSPNSQFGGVNGYTF
.	TRBD1	TRBV6-5	TRBJ2-1	TGTGCCAGCAGTGACAGGGAAATTGAGCAGTTCTTC	CASSDREIEQFF
once	.	TRBV19	TRBJ1-5	TGTGCCAGTAGTATAGATCAGGCAGCTAATCAGCCCCAGCATTTT	CASSIDQAANQPQHF
.	.	TRBV29-1	TRBJ2-1	TGCAGCGTCGGGTCCAATGAGCAGTTCTTC	CSVGSNEQFF
.	.	TRBV10-1	TRBJ2-1	TGCGCCAGCAGTGAGTCGATCGAGGATGAGCAGTTCTTC	CASSESIEDEQFF
once	.	TRBV7-2	TRBJ1-4	TGTGCCAGCAGCTTAGGGGCTAGCGAAAAACTGTTTTTT	CASSLGASEKLFF
.	TRBD1	TRBV11-2	TRBJ2-5	TGTGCCAGCGCTGTCTCGACAGGGGGGCTGGGGGAGACCCAGTACTTC	CASAVSTGGLGETQYF
few	TRBD1	TRBV6-5	TRBJ1-1	TGTGCCAGCAGTTACTCGTACGACAGGGAGACTGAAGCTTTCTTT	CASSYSYDRETEAFF
.	.	TRBV13	TRBJ2-2	TGTGCCAGCAGCTTGACGGGGGCTATCACCGGGGAGCTGTTTTTT	CASSLTGAITGELFF
.	.	TRBV9	TRBJ2-2	TGTGCCAGCAGCCCCCAGAACACCGGGGAGCTGTTTTTT	CASSPQNTGELFF
.	TRBD1	TRBV7-3	TRBJ2-5	TGTGCCAGCAGCCCGAGATGGACAGGTCAAGAGACCCAGTACTTC	CASSPRWTGQETQYF
.	.	TRBV9	TRBJ2-7	TGTGCCAGCAGCGTAGCTAGTACAGGGCTCTACGAGCAGTACTTC	CASSVASTGLYEQYF
.	.	TRBV29-1	TRBJ1-5	TGCAGCGTTGGACTCTCCCGGGATCAGCCCCAGCATTTT	CSVGLSRDQPQHF
few	.	TRBV6-5	TRBJ1-1	TGTGCCAGCAGGCGTAAACAGTCCATGAACACTGAAGCTTTCTTT	CASRRKQSMNTEAFF
once	TRBD2	TRBV13	TRBJ2-7	TGTGCCAGCAGCCTGGGACTAGCGGGCCGCTACGAGCAGTACTTC	CASSLGLAGRYEQYF
.	.	TRBV30	TRBJ1-1	TGTGCCTGGAGGGTCACACGGAGATCCACTGAAGCTTTCTTT	CAWRVTRRSTEAFF
.	TRBD2	TRBV4-1	TRBJ2-3	TGCGCCAGCAGCCAAGGGAACTCGCTAGCGGGAGATACGCAGTATTTT	CASSQGNSLAGDTQYF
.	.	TRBV5-4	TRBJ2-7	TGTGCCAGCAGCTTGGACAGGGCAGACGAGCAGTACTTC	CASSLDRADEQYF
.	.	TRBV7-8	TRBJ2-7	TGTGCCAGCAGCTTAGCGCAGGAGGGTATTTGGTACTTC	CASSLAQEGIWYF
.	TRBD2	TRBV10-3	TRBJ2-1	TGTGCCACCAGTACTAGCGGGGAGTACAATGAGCAGTTCTTC	CATSTSGEYNEQFF
.	TRBD2	TRBV5-1	TRBJ2-3	TGCGCCAGCAGCTTGGGACTAGCGGGGGGTGCGGATACGCAGTATTTT	CASSLGLAGGADTQYF
.	TRBD1	TRBV5-1	TRBJ1-2	TGCGCCAGCAGCGGGGACAGCTATGGCTACACCTTC	CASSGDSYGYTF
.	.	TRBV6-5	TRBJ1-1	TGTGCCAGCAGCCTAGGGGGAAGTAACACTGAAGCTTTCTTT	CASSLGGSNTEAFF
.	.	TRBV4-2	TRBJ2-7	TGTGCCAGCAGCCAAGCCTCGGACAGCTCCTACGAGCAGTACTTC	CASSQASDSSYEQYF
.	TRBD1	TRBV19	TRBJ2-2	TGTGCCAGTAGTATTCGGACAGGGAGAACCGGGGAGCTGTTTTTT	CASSIRTGRTGELFF
.	.	TRBV6-6	TRBJ1-4	TGTGCCAGCAGTTACTATAGGGGGACGCAGAATGAAAAACTGTTTTTT	CASSYYRGTQNEKLFF
.	.	TRBV30	TRBJ1-3	TGTGCCTGGAGTGTAACCGGCCCAGGTGCTGGAAACACCATATATTTT	CAWSVTGPGAGNTIYF
few	.	TRBV15	TRBJ1-1	TGTGCCACCAGGGCAACAGCGAACACTGAAGCTTTCTTT	CATRATANTEAFF
.	TRBD1	TRBV7-9	TRBJ1-2	TGTGCCAGCAGCCCGGACAGGGCCACCTTC	CASSPDRATF
.	.	TRBV7-2	TRBJ1-3	TGTGCCAGCAGCTTAGTCGTTTCCAGCTCTGGAAACACCATATATTTT	CASSLVVSSSGNTIYF
.	.	TRBV15	TRBJ2-7	TGTGCCACCAGCAGAGATGGGGGGAAGCAGTACTTC	CATSRDGGKQYF
.	TRBD1	TRBV7-9	TRBJ1-2	TGTGCCAGCAGCCGGACAGGCCCGGGGTCATCGTTCGGCTACACCTTC	CASSRTGPGSSFGYTF
.	.	TRBV6-5	TRBJ2-7	TGTGCCAGCACCCCAGACCATTCCGGGGACTACGAGCAGTACTTC	CASTPDHSGDYEQYF
.	.	TRBV7-9	TRBJ2-2	TGTGCCAGCAGCGCCCGCCCCGGGGAGCTGTTTTTT	CASSARPGELFF
.	.	TRBV18	TRBJ2-2	TGTGCCAGCTCACCACCGGGCTGGGACCGTAACACCGGGGAGCTGTTTTTT	CASSPPGWDRNTGELFF
.	TRBD1	TRBV5-1	TRBJ1-2	TGCGCCAGCAGTGGACAGGGGACTTCCTATGGCTACACCTTC	CASSGQGTSYGYTF
.	.	TRBV5-6	TRBJ1-5	TGTGCCAGCAGTCCCCACCTGCAGGCGGGGGTCCCCCCCCAGCATTTT	CASSPHLQAGVPPQHF